The clone carrying this T cell receptor beta chain was counted only a few times. In the authors' methods: Reference gene primer amplification yielded estimated nucleated cell counts. Measured with immunoSEQ multiplex PCR; TCRdb has only the in-frame clones, and not every one. V and J calls and clone size are copied from that table; D and trimming were computed from the DNA. The profile shows 210,000 or so clones, about 83% of them singletons. The source of the sample is a study of blood T cell repertoires in COVID-19. For the study at large: Collection of acute and convalescent COVID-19 samples took place in the United States, Italy and Spain. PBMCs, B-cell-depleted T cells, or T cells were the source of the cDNA or gDNA that made up the material.

One Seattle source followed patients from active infection through their disease course. The TCR sequence derives from a woman in her 30s with COVID-19, enrolled during active disease. The sequenced material came from peripheral blood.

The CDR3 DNA sequence: TGTGCCTGGGGACAGCGGAAGATCACAGATACGCAGTATTTT. Protein product: CAWGQRKITDTQYF. The genes are TRBV30 and TRBJ2-3, with a weak D call TRBD1 (6 bases). V was pared by 5 bases and J by 2 bases, with 14 bases between. In germline, CDR1 is GTSNPN, CDR2 SVGIG (reference sequence). The CDR3 is 14 residues long. The entire variable domain, with the rest obtained from reference TRBV30 and TRBJ2-3, is as follows: SQTIHQWPATLVQPVGSPLSLECTVEGTSNPNLYWYRQAAGRGLQLLFYSVGIGQISSEVPQNLSASRPQDRQFILSSKKLLLSDSGFYLCAWGQRKITDTQYFGPGTRLTVL.